One sample yielded the 2 T cell receptor beta chains listed below, sequenced in a study of T cells in Graves' hyperthyroidism and ophthalmopathy. From RNA transcripts, TCR beta CDR3 regions were amplified. When the TCR CDR3 underwent first-round RT-PCR, the HTBI primer set was used. TCRdb called the multiplex PCR reads again in MiXCR, with one record for every CDR3 protein. The sample contains hundreds of thousands of distinct CDR3 sequences, 45% of which appear only once. Sequenced: peripheral blood or thyroid tissue (not recorded which). Receptors originate from an adult man with Graves' disease, either hyperthyroidism or ophthalmopathy (not recorded which).

The CDR3 loop is CASSLGLGSRRHTF. The CDR3 DNA reads as TGTGCCAGCAGTTTAGGATTGGGCAGTCGAAGGCACACCTTC. The chain couples TRBV28 to TRBJ1-2; D gene ambiguous. V lost 2 bases and J lost 12, with 19 bases in between. This CDR3 region has 14 residues. The germline V gene has CDR1 MDHEN and CDR2 SYDVKM.

This clonotype appeared many times. V is TRBV19 and J is TRBJ1-5, with TRBD1 matching over 8 bases. Trimming at V came to 6 bases and at J to 6 bases, leaving 4 bases not matched to a gene. This CDR3 has 13 amino acids. Germline V gene lookup returns CDR1 LNHDA and CDR2 SQIVND (reference sequence). This CDR3 is CASRDRVGQPQHF. The CDR3, as DNA: TGTGCCAGTAGGGACAGGGTGGGTCAGCCCCAGCATTTT.